The 11 T cell receptor beta chains presented below share a single source sample, sequenced in a study of Ad26.COV2.S vaccination and SARS-CoV-2 variants. Treatment: 15 to 20 received Ad26.COV2.S at low or high dose, single or two shots; about 5 received placebo; per-sample allocation not given. Following the first vaccine or placebo injection, samples were taken on day 63. Profiling relied on immunoSEQ multiplex PCR, and the TCRdb table lists in-frame clones only, not all of them. The sample lists about 460,000 clones; 70% to 90% were seen once. The sequencing here drew on peripheral blood, taken in a trial of Ad26.COV2.S vaccine versus placebo. These receptors all stem from a person between 18 and 65 years old who received the Ad26.COV2.S COVID-19 vaccine or a placebo.

The CDR3 DNA follows: TGTGCCAGCTCACCAGCGGGTTCAGCTTCCTACAATGAGCAGTTCTTC. This sequence encodes CASSPAGSASYNEQFF. This rearrangement joins TRBV18 to TRBJ2-1; D might be TRBD2 (5 bases). The CDR3 sequence is 16 residues long. The germline V gene has CDR1 KGHSH and CDR2 LQKENI. V lost 2 bases, J lost 1 base, and 12 bases lay in between.

The chain uses TRBV5-1 and TRBJ1-1, with TRBD1 as a possible D gene (5 bases). Germline V gene data show CDR1 as SGHRS and CDR2 as YFSETQ. The length of the CDR3 is 14 residues. The V gene lost 2 bases and the J gene lost 1 base, with 9 bases spanning the gap. The CDR3: CASSFAGPNTEAFF. The CDR3 region has the DNA TGCGCCAGCAGCTTTGCAGGGCCGAACACTGAAGCTTTCTTT.

The chain carries TRBV5-1 and TRBJ2-7, with TRBD1 matching 7 bases. The CDR3 contains 13 residues. Trimming cost V 4 bases and J 1 base; bases outside gene matches: 2. CDR1 is SGHRS, CDR2 YFSETQ, per germline. In DNA, the CDR3 is TGCGCCAGCAGCCCGGGACAGTCCTACGAGCAGTACTTC. Its translation: CASSPGQSYEQYF.

The CDR3: CAIGNSYEQYF. The CDR3 nucleotides read TGTGCCATTGGCAACTCCTACGAGCAGTACTTC. The J gene is TRBJ2-7, the V gene TRBV10-3; D is undetermined. Per the germline V gene, CDR1 is ENHRY and CDR2 is SYGVKD. The CDR3 length is 11 residues. V lost 9 bases to trimming and J lost 0 bases, with 6 bases between them.

This chain connects TRBV10-3 to TRBJ2-3; 8 bases agree with TRBD2. J was trimmed by 3 bases and V by 7 bases; bases with no gene match: 6. This CDR3 region has 14 residues. The germline CDR1 and CDR2 sequences are ENHRY and SYGVKD. The CDR3 is CAINPGGRTDTQYF. CDR3 DNA: TGTGCCATCAATCCGGGGGGGAGGACAGATACGCAGTATTTT.

This clone came up once. This rearrangement joins TRBV7-9 to TRBJ2-2; D ambiguous. The germline V gene has CDR1 SEHNR and CDR2 FQNEAQ (reference sequence). The CDR3 extends over 14 amino acids. Deletions cut 2 bases from V and 6 bases from J, with 10 bases between. The DNA for the CDR3 is TGTGCCAGCAGCTTACGTGGGCCGTCCGGGGAGCTGTTTTTT. Its protein is CASSLRGPSGELFF.

V and J are TRBV7-8 and TRBJ2-1; D possibly uses TRBD1 or TRBD2 (5 bases each). The CDR3 totals 14 residues. Trimming shortened V by 5 bases and J by 6 bases, and 14 bases separated the two germline ends. Germline CDR1 is SGHVS and CDR2 is FQNEAQ. This CDR3 is CASSPREGSNEQFF. Written as DNA, the CDR3 is TGTGCCAGCAGCCCCCGAGAGGGGTCCAATGAGCAGTTCTTC. The full variable domain, its missing parts supplied by reference TRBV7-8 and TRBJ2-1, is GAGVSQSPRYKVAKRGQDVALRCDPISGHVSLFWYQQALGQGPEFLTYFQNEAQLDKSGLPSDRFFAERPEGSVSTLKIQRTQQEDSAVYLCASSPREGSNEQFFGPGTRLTVL.

This chain uses TRBV7-8 with TRBJ2-7; D is uncertain. V lost 5 bases and J 7 bases, leaving 12 bases between the germline ends. Germline V gene sequence: CDR1 SGHVS, CDR2 FQNEAQ. This CDR3 is built from 12 residues. The CDR3 nucleotides are TGTGCCAGCAGCCGATCCCTAGGGGAGCAGTACTTC. Protein sequence: CASSRSLGEQYF. Combining the CDR3 with reference TRBV7-8 and TRBJ2-7 gives the whole variable domain GAGVSQSPRYKVAKRGQDVALRCDPISGHVSLFWYQQALGQGPEFLTYFQNEAQLDKSGLPSDRFFAERPEGSVSTLKIQRTQQEDSAVYLCASSRSLGEQYFGPGTRLTVT.

This clone was detected once. The chain links TRBV29-1 to TRBJ1-4, with a weak D call TRBD1 (6 bases). Germline-derived CDR1 and CDR2 are SQVTM and ANQGSEA. V was trimmed by 5 bases and J by 4 bases, leaving 14 bases between them. The CDR3 sequence is 14 residues long. The CDR3 bases are TGCAGCGTTTCGCCGACAGGCATTAATGAAAAACTGTTTTTT. This codes for CSVSPTGINEKLFF. Supplemented by reference TRBV29-1 and TRBJ1-4, the full variable domain reads SAVISQKPSRDICQRGTSLTIQCQVDSQVTMMFWYRQQPGQSLTLIATANQGSEATYESGFVIDKFPISRPNLTFSTLTVSNMSPEDSSIYLCSVSPTGINEKLFFGSGTQLSVL.

This chain joins TRBV27 and TRBJ2-3; the match to TRBD2 covers 9 bases. The V segment lost 0 bases and the J segment 2 bases; nucleotides outside the gene matches: 9. Per germline, CDR1 MNHEY and CDR2 SMNVEV (reference sequence). The CDR3 extends over 18 amino acids. CDR3 in amino acids: CASSLSPLAGEFTDTQYF. In DNA, the CDR3 is TGTGCCAGCAGTTTATCGCCCTTAGCGGGAGAGTTCACAGATACGCAGTATTTT.

The chain is built from TRBV10-3 and TRBJ1-1, with D unresolved. The V and J ends lost 1 base and 1 base respectively, with 13 bases between them. Germline loops: CDR1 ENHRY, CDR2 SYGVKD. The CDR3 is made up of 16 amino acids. The CDR3 protein is CAISEYVGAPNTEAFF. The CDR3 DNA is TGTGCCATCAGTGAGTACGTCGGAGCTCCGAACACTGAAGCTTTCTTT.